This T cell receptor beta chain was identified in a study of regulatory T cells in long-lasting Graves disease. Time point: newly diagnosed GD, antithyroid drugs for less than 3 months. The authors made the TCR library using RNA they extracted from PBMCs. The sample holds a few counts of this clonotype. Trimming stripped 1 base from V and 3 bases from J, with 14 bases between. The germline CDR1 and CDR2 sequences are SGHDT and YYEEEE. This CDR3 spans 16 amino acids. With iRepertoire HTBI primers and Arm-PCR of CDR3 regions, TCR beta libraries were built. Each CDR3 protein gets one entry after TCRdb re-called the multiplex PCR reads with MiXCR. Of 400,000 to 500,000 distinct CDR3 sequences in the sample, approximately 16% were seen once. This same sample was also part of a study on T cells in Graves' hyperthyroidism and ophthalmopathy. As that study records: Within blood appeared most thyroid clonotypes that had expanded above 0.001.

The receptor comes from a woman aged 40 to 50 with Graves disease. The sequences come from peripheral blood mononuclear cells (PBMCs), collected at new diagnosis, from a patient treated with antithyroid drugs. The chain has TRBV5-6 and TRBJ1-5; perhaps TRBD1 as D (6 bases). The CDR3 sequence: CASSLRGARINQPQHF. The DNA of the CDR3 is TGTGCCAGCAGCTTGCGGGGGGCTCGGATCAATCAGCCCCAGCATTTT.